What follows are 2 T cell receptor beta chains derived from one specimen sequenced in a study of blood T cell repertoires in COVID-19. The protocol was immunoSEQ multiplex PCR, while the TCRdb copy is restricted to in-frame clones and leaves out a portion. The sample comprises 150,000 to 200,000 clones, roughly four fifths of which are singletons, and about 11% rests with the top ten. Sequencing input: peripheral blood. The receptor set was obtained from a human donor in a cohort sampled during active COVID-19.

The rearrangement links TRBV7-9 to TRBJ2-1, with D possibly matching TRBD1 (5 bases). Germline loops: CDR1 SEHNR, CDR2 FQNEAQ (reference sequence). The CDR3 extends over 15 amino acids. V was clipped by 3 bases and J by 1 base, with 10 bases between them. The CDR3 DNA is TGTGCCAGCAGCTTTGTCAAGGGGTCCTACAATGAGCAGTTCTTC. This sequence encodes CASSFVKGSYNEQFF.

The V gene is TRBV14, the J gene TRBJ2-3, with a possible D match to TRBD2 (5 bases). Germline V lookup: CDR1 SGHDN, CDR2 FVKESK. The CDR3 loop spans 12 amino acids. With 5 bases removed from V and 6 bases from J, the gap between germline ends came to 9 bases. Here the CDR3 DNA reads TGTGCCAGCAGCTTCGGGATGGATACGCAGTATTTT. Translation gives CASSFGMDTQYF. The full variable domain, in which reference TRBV14 and TRBJ2-3 provide the parts outside the CDR3, is EAGVTQFPSHSVIEKGQTVTLRCDPISGHDNLYWYRRVMGKEIKFLLHFVKESKQDESGMPNNRFLAERTGGTYSTLKVQPAELEDSGVYFCASSFGMDTQYFGPGTRLTVL.